This T cell receptor beta chain was identified during a study of T cell responses to AZD1222 COVID-19 vaccine. Method: immunoSEQ multiplex PCR; TCRdb's copy keeps in-frame clones and lacks some. The data show tens of thousands of clones, roughly nine tenths seen once. Trimming left V 5 bases short and J 1 base short, with 12 bases between. The CDR3 runs to 15 residues. Germline values: CDR1 SGHTA, CDR2 FQGNSA. Whole-study findings and limits: Sampling that yielded the repertoires occurred only after the peak T cell response. Spike-specific TCR breadth rose after two AZD1222 doses, and depth rose as well. Most donors were white British, females outnumbered males, and clonal diversity was possibly underestimated. Targeting of unmutated variant regions was reportedly seen in nearly half of spike-specific TCRs.

For this clone: Its specificity is unknown.

The chain carries TRBV7-2 and TRBJ1-5; tentatively, D is TRBD1 (5 bases). The source of this sequence is an adult who received the AZD1222 COVID-19 vaccine. Sequencing was performed on peripheral blood, taken 28 days after the second AZD1222 dose. This chain's CDR3 is CASSAGPPSNQPQHF. The DNA of the CDR3 is TGTGCCAGCAGCGCGGGGCCCCCCAGCAATCAGCCCCAGCATTTT.